The 3 T cell receptor beta chains listed next were all sequenced from one sample in a study of cytotoxic CD8 clonotypes in ibrutinib-treated CLL. Measured with immunoSEQ multiplex PCR; TCRdb has only the in-frame clones, and not every one. This sample has some 300,000 clones, with roughly 79% found just once. Sequencing used PBMCs, obtained before ibrutinib treatment. The receptor source for this set is a human donor with chronic lymphocytic leukemia.

In this sample, this clone turned up once. The chain recombines TRBV15 with TRBJ2-7; unclear D gene. CDR1 is LNHNV, CDR2 YYDKDF, per germline (reference sequence). The CDR3 runs 15 residues. V was shortened by 2 bases and J by 0 bases, with 11 bases between the two germline ends. The CDR3 DNA sequence: TGTGCCACCAGCAGACGAGACGGATACTCCTACGAGCAGTACTTC. Amino acid sequence: CATSRRDGYSYEQYF.

This sequence joins TRBV5-4 and TRBJ2-7, with 8 bases that match TRBD2. This CDR3 spans 17 amino acids. The germline V gene has CDR1 SGHNT and CDR2 YYREEE (reference sequence). Trimming removed 3 bases from V and 3 bases from J; junction bases left unmatched: 14. The DNA for the CDR3 is TGTGCCAGCAGCTCAAAGGGCGGGGGGATTTCCCGCTACGAGCAGTACTTC. Its translation is CASSSKGGGISRYEQYF.

The chain recombines TRBV4-1 with TRBJ2-1; 7 nucleotides agree with TRBD2. Per the germline V gene, CDR1 is MGHRA and CDR2 is YSYEKL. The CDR3 runs to 17 residues. V trimming: 2 bases; J trimming: 4 bases; junction bases outside the gene matches: 11. The CDR3 bases are TGCGCCAGCAGCCAAACCCTGGCTAGCGGAGAATACAATGAGCAGTTCTTC. It specifies CASSQTLASGEYNEQFF.